Presented here are 13 T cell receptor beta chains from one specimen sequenced in a study of spatial heterogeneity in lung cancer. Overall study findings and caveats: For expanded intratumoral alpha and beta TCRs, counts tracked tumor mutation counts.

Time point of the sample: sample taken at primary tumor resection. The antigens these receptors bind are not known. TCRdb fed the 5' RACE reads into MiXCR, producing one record per CDR3 protein. The data show some 15,000 distinct CDR3 sequences, 4.7% seen once. The material sequenced was lung tumor tissue, taken at surgery. These receptors originate from a female donor with early-stage non-small cell lung cancer.

At least ten counts were recorded for this clonotype. The chain couples TRBV20-1 to TRBJ2-5; TRBD1 matches 7 bases. This CDR3 is built from 13 residues. Germline lookup yields CDR1 DFQATT and CDR2 SNEGSKA (reference sequence). Trimming cost V 6 bases and J 4 bases; bases outside gene matches: 8. This CDR3 reads CSAPTGWGETQYF. For the CDR3, the DNA is TGCAGTGCCCCGACAGGGTGGGGAGAGACCCAGTACTTC.

This clonotype was observed at least ten times. This sequence joins TRBV19 and TRBJ1-4; D gene unclear. V lost 3 bases and J 8 bases, leaving 10 bases between the germline ends. Germline V gene lookup returns CDR1 LNHDA and CDR2 SQIVND (reference sequence). The CDR3 length is 13 residues. CDR3 coding DNA: TGTGCCAGTAGTATGAATATTGAAGAAAAACTGTTTTTT. It codes for CASSMNIEEKLFF.

This clonotype was detected ten times or more. The chain is built from TRBV5-6 and TRBJ1-4; 8 bases are a match to TRBD1. Germline V CDR1 and CDR2: SGHDT, YYEEEE. V was pared by 5 bases and J by 7 bases, with 10 bases of the junction left unmatched. CDR3 length: 15 amino acids. For the CDR3, the DNA is TGTGCCAGCAGACGTTCCGGGACAGGTCCTGAAAAACTGTTTTTT. Translation gives CASRRSGTGPEKLFF.

This clonotype is labeled medium-sized. The rearrangement links TRBV5-1 to TRBJ2-5; a weak D match, TRBD2 (6 bases). Per germline, CDR1 SGHRS and CDR2 YFSETQ. Trimming left V 4 bases short and J 1 base short, with 11 bases between. The CDR3 covers 14 residues. CDR3 DNA: TGCGCCAGCAGCCAAGGAGGGGCCCAAGAGACCCAGTACTTC. Its translation: CASSQGGAQETQYF.

This clonotype was picked up a small number of times. The rearrangement uses TRBV6-2 or TRBV6-3 and TRBJ2-5; D unresolved. V lost 6 bases and J lost 4, with 12 bases in between. Germline values: CDR1 MNHEY, CDR2 SVGEGT. CDR3 length equals 13 residues. The CDR3 loop reads CASSSFVGETQYF. The CDR3 region has the DNA TGTGCCAGCAGCTCCTTCGTCGGAGAGACCCAGTACTTC.

The chain recombines TRBV7-2 with TRBJ1-5; D not certain. Germline CDR1 is SGHTA and CDR2 is FQGNSA. The CDR3 spans 15 residues. Deletions cut 5 bases from V and 1 base from J, with 12 bases between. CDR3 amino acids: CASSPRMESNQPQHF. The CDR3 DNA follows: TGTGCCAGCAGCCCCAGGATGGAGAGCAATCAGCCCCAGCATTTT.

This clonotype was counted a single time. A much bigger clone sits one base away, suggesting this may be a read error. DNA of the CDR3: TGTGCCAGGAGCCCAGGGACAGCTAGCACAGATACGCAGTATTTT. It translates to CARSPGTASTDTQYF. The chain joins TRBV9 to TRBJ2-3, with 7 bases aligning to TRBD1. Germline V gives CDR1 SGDLS, CDR2 YYNGEE. The CDR3 has 15 amino acids. With 8 bases clipped from V and 0 bases from J, the junction kept 9 bases outside the gene matches.

This clonotype was counted ten times or more. The V and J genes are TRBV10-1 and TRBJ2-7; a possible D gene is TRBD2 (7 bases). The germline V gene encodes CDR1 WNHNN and CDR2 SYGVQD (reference sequence). The CDR3 is 15 amino acids. Trimming cost V 0 bases and J 5 bases, with 14 bases left between them. CDR3 amino acids: CASSESRGAINEQYF. The CDR3 coding sequence is TGCGCCAGCAGTGAGTCCCGGGGGGCCATCAACGAGCAGTACTTC.

This clonotype was observed at least ten times. The J gene is TRBJ1-1, the V gene TRBV2; D is ambiguous. The V end lost 0 bases, the J end lost 1 base, and 9 bases lay between the germline ends. Germline values: CDR1 SNHLY, CDR2 FYNNEI. There are 15 residues in the CDR3. CDR3 in amino acids: CASSEASSENTEAFF. The CDR3 bases are TGTGCCAGCAGTGAAGCATCATCCGAGAACACTGAAGCTTTCTTT.

This clonotype was seen many times. The chain couples TRBV9 to TRBJ1-1, with D possibly matching TRBD1 (5 bases). Germline CDR1 is SGDLS and CDR2 is YYNGEE. V lost 0 bases, J lost 4 bases, and 10 bases lay in between. The CDR3 runs to 14 residues. CDR3 sequence reads: CASSVAQGGTEAFF. CDR3 coding DNA: TGTGCCAGCAGCGTAGCGCAGGGAGGCACTGAAGCTTTCTTT.

This clonotype has a handful of counts. The rearrangement joins TRBV7-2 to TRBJ1-1, with D possibly matching TRBD1 (6 bases). Germline V gene data show CDR1 as SGHTA and CDR2 as FQGNSA. V lost 8 bases to trimming and J lost 1 base, with 8 bases between them. The CDR3 consists of 12 residues. The DNA of the CDR3 is TGTGCCAGCGGGACAACGAACACTGAAGCTTTCTTT. It translates to CASGTTNTEAFF.

This clonotype is a singleton in its sample. The chain has TRBV6-6 and TRBJ1-1; D is uncertain. The V and J ends lost 4 bases and 1 base respectively, with 13 bases between them. The CDR3 has 15 amino acids. The germline V gene has CDR1 MNHNY and CDR2 SVGAGI (reference sequence). The CDR3 bases are TGTGCCAGCAGTTCACTAGACAAATCGAACACTGAAGCTTTCTTT. Translating it yields CASSSLDKSNTEAFF.

This clonotype was detected many times. This chain uses TRBV7-2 with TRBJ1-2; 8 bases agree with TRBD1. This CDR3 region has 14 residues. Germline V gene lookup returns CDR1 SGHTA and CDR2 FQGNSA. V lost 5 bases to trimming and J lost 4 bases; unmatched junction nucleotides: 6. The CDR3 reads CASSPDRESYGYTF. DNA of the CDR3: TGTGCCAGCAGCCCGGACAGGGAGTCCTATGGCTACACCTTC.